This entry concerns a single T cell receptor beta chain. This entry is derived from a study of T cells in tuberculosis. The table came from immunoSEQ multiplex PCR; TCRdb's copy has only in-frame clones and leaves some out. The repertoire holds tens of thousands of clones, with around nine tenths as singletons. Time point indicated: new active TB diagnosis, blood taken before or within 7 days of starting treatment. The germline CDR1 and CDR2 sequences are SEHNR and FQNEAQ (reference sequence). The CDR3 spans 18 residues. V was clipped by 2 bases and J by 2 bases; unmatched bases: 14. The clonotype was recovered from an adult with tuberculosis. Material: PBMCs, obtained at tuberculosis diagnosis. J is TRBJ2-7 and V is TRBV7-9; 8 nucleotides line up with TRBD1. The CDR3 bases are TGTGCCAGCAGCTTAACTGGGCAGGGGGCCTTCCACACCTACGAGCAGTACTTC. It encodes CASSLTGQGAFHTYEQYF.